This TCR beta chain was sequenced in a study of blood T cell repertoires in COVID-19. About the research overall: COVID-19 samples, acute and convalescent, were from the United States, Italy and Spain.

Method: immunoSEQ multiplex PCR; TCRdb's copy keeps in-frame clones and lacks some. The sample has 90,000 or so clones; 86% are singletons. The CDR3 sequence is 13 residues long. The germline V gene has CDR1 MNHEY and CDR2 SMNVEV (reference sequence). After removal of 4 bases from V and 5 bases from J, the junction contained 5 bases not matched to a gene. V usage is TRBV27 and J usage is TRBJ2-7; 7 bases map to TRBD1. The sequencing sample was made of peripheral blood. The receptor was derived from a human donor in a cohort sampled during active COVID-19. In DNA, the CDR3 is TGTGCCAGCAGTTGGTCGGGACAGAACGAGCAGTACTTC. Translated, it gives CASSWSGQNEQYF.